This T cell receptor beta chain is drawn from a study of blood T cell repertoires in COVID-19 (dated by TCRdb to the early 2020s). Study-level background: The collaborator samples originated in the United States, Italy and Spain and spanned the acute and convalescent phases of COVID-19. The material from the prospective study consisted of cDNA or gDNA derived from T cells, B-cell-depleted T cells, or PBMCs. Deeply sampled blood TCRbeta repertoires from subjects exposed to, actively infected with, or recovered from COVID-19 were included in the dataset. The repertoires were released in a freely available public database intended as a resource for research on the immune response to SARS-CoV-2. The samples were drawn from the first 160 participants of the ongoing ImmuneRACE study and from under 1,500 subjects provided by 6 global collaborators. The sample metadata nearly always contained a de-identified subject ID, COVID-19 status, age in years and sex. Where available, HLA class I and class II types were obtained from metadata supplied by the sample provider rather than from assay-based typing.

The collaborating institutions used their own protocols to collect whole blood in K2EDTA tubes. For TCRbeta analysis, collaborators shipped samples as frozen whole blood, isolated PBMCs, or DNA extracted from either of those sample types. TCRbeta CDR3 regions were amplified from genomic DNA by means of the immunoSEQ Assay, a bias-controlled multiplex PCR. The source study handled its data this way. Within the assay, amplification of reference gene primers was used to estimate how many nucleated cells each sample contained. To quantify the absolute abundance of each unique TCRbeta CDR3 rearrangement, sequence reads were collapsed and filtered. Productive Simpson clonality was computed per sample as the square root of Simpson's diversity index over productive rearrangements. Sourced from immuneACCESS, this table was stored by TCRdb with only in-frame sequences that have V and J called. A share of the clones is absent; for the studies checked, an unresolved V gene accounts for under half, and the remainder has no known explanation. Clonal size and the V and J genes are those of that table, whereas D and trimming came from the DNA. The sample table holds 210,000 or so clones, of which around 80% were seen once. The top ten clones comprise around 19% of the sample.

As regards this clone: Its cognate antigen has yet to be identified. Base qualities were left out, and no much larger clone turns up one base away.

Per the germline V gene (reference sequence), LNHDA is the CDR1 and SQIVND is the CDR2. Its CDR3 holds 14 amino acids, cysteine through phenylalanine. Here the CDR3 DNA is all that survives: 42 bases in frame from base 1. A distance of 12 bases separates the germline ends of V and J, which lose 7 bases and 0 bases respectively. The paper's findings and limits, for the study overall: How much clinical and demographic metadata was included differed by source and by participant, and the metadata was provided uncurated.

The chain joins TRBV19 to TRBJ1-1; the D gene identity is not certain. Sequencing was carried out using peripheral blood. This receptor was taken from a human donor in a cohort sampled during active COVID-19. The DNA reads TGTGCCAGTACCCCCCGACTACTGAACACTGAAGCTTTCTTT. It translates as CASTPRLLNTEAFF. The full variable domain, completed from the reference TRBV19 and TRBJ1-1 proteins outside the CDR3, reads DGGITQSPKYLFRKEGQNVTLSCEQNLNHDAMYWYRQDPGQGLRLIYYSQIVNDFQKGDIAEGYSVSREKKESFPLTVTSAQKNPTAFYLCASTPRLLNTEAFFGQGTRLTVV.